This TCR beta chain stems from a study of CD8+ T cells in alopecia areata. Germline V CDR1 and CDR2: MGHDK, SYGVNS. V dropped 1 base and J dropped 1 base, with 4 bases sitting between them. CDR3 length equals 13 residues. cDNA prepared by RNA extraction and subsequent reverse transcription served as the template for sequencing. This table comes from immunoSEQ multiplex PCR, and its TCRdb copy is limited to in-frame clones, with some not included. The data hold under 200,000 clones, with approximately 60% observed a single time. As to treatment: oral pan-JAK inhibitor, 5-10 mg twice daily. Peripheral blood and lesional scalp punch biopsies were taken from alopecia areata patients.

The chain carries TRBV25-1 and TRBJ1-1; D remains ambiguous. The material sequenced was CD4+ T cells sorted from blood, taken at week 24, from a patient treated with tofacitinib. The receptor was isolated from a human donor with alopecia areata. The CDR3 loop reads CASSEFGNTEAFF. The CDR3 DNA follows: TGTGCCAGCAGTGAATTCGGGAACACTGAAGCTTTCTTT. Drawing the rest from reference TRBV25-1 and TRBJ1-1, the complete variable domain is EADIYQTPRYLVIGTGKKITLECSQTMGHDKMYWYQQDPGMELHLIHYSYGVNSTEKGDLSSESTVSRIRTEHFPLTLESARPSHTSQYLCASSEFGNTEAFFGQGTRLTVV.